One sample yielded the 30 T cell receptor beta chains listed below, sequenced in a study of human T cells and chemical hapten exposure. The time point is: patch test 2, 6 weeks after DPC sensitization. Treatment meaning: therapeutic diphenylcyclopropenone sensitization with weekly scalp DPC. TCRdb recomputed calls from the RACE reads with MiXCR, one row per CDR3 protein. The sample carries more than 90,000 distinct CDR3 sequences, roughly an eighth recorded once. This specimen was whole blood, taken in connection with sensitization to the hapten diphenylcyclopropenone (DPC). These receptors were taken from a woman aged 40 to 50 with alopecia areata. Some clones in this sample may be carry-over from other donors' samples.

V is TRBV5-5 and J is TRBJ2-7, with D perhaps matching TRBD2 (5 bases). Germline V gene sequence: CDR1 SGHKS, CDR2 YYEKEE (reference sequence). Trimming took 0 bases from V and 0 from J, leaving 10 bases between them. The CDR3 has 15 amino acids. CDR3 residues: CASSLGWSGSYEQYF. In DNA form, the CDR3 reads TGTGCCAGCAGCTTGGGCTGGAGCGGCTCCTACGAGCAGTACTTC.

This clonotype occurred many times. The chain carries TRBV6-2 or TRBV6-3 and TRBJ2-1; 9 bases match TRBD2. CDR1 and CDR2 from the germline V gene are MNHEY and SVGEGT. The CDR3 is made up of 16 amino acids. Trimming cost V 0 bases and J 8 bases; bases outside gene matches: 8. CDR3 bases: TGTGCCAGCAGTTACTCCGTGGCGGGGGGGCCTCATGAGCAGTTCTTC. Its protein product is CASSYSVAGGPHEQFF.

This clonotype came up a few times. The chain employs TRBV12-3 or TRBV12-4 and TRBJ2-2; a possible D gene is TRBD1 (6 bases). The CDR3 is 16 amino acids. V was clipped by 6 bases and J by 0 bases, with 14 bases between them. The CDR3 bases are TGTGCCAGCAGCACCGTACAGGGAGCGAACACCGGGGAGCTGTTTTTT. Translated, it gives CASSTVQGANTGELFF.

This clonotype was seen ten or more times. The CDR3 DNA is TGCAGCGTTGAACTAGCAACGGGAGAGACCCAGTACTTC. Translation gives CSVELATGETQYF. V and J are TRBV29-1 and TRBJ2-5; a weak D match, TRBD2 (5 bases). Germline lookup yields CDR1 SQVTM and CDR2 ANQGSEA. V lost 2 bases and J lost 4, with 11 bases in between. This CDR3 comprises 13 residues.

In its sample, this clonotype was seen many times. This rearrangement joins TRBV4-3 to TRBJ1-2, with D hard to call. Trimming cost V 3 bases and J 2 bases, with 10 bases left between them. CDR3 length: 14 amino acids. Germline assignment: CDR1 LGHNA and CDR2 YSLEER. The CDR3 coding sequence is TGCGCCAGCAGCCAGGCAGTAGCGAACTATGGCTACACCTTC. It encodes CASSQAVANYGYTF.

This clonotype was counted between two and nine times. The V and J genes are TRBV2 and TRBJ1-2, with TRBD1 matching 7 bases. V dropped 3 bases and J dropped 4; count of bases not matched to a gene: 2. The CDR3 is 13 residues long. Germline CDR1 reads SNHLY; CDR2 reads FYNNEI. The chain's CDR3 is CASSEDRTYGYTF. The CDR3 DNA reads TGTGCCAGCAGTGAGGACAGGACCTATGGCTACACCTTC. Drawing the rest from reference TRBV2 and TRBJ1-2, the complete variable domain is EPEVTQTPSHQVTQMGQEVILRCVPISNHLYFYWYRQILGQKVEFLVSFYNNEISEKSEIFDDQFSVERPDGSNFTLKIRSTKLEDSAMYFCASSEDRTYGYTFGSGTRLTVV.

The table lists this clonotype with many counts. The chain recombines TRBV29-1 with TRBJ2-7, with 8 bases that match TRBD1. V was pared by 4 bases and J by 5 bases, with 7 bases of the junction left unmatched. Germline CDR1 reads SQVTM; CDR2 reads ANQGSEA. This CDR3 contains 13 residues. CDR3 bases: TGCAGCGTTGTAAGGCAGGGGGCCCACGAGCAGTACTTC. This translates into CSVVRQGAHEQYF.

This clonotype has at least ten counts. The chain is built from TRBV19 and TRBJ2-7; 9 bases line up with TRBD1. The J segment lost 3 bases and the V segment lost 4 bases, leaving 4 bases of the junction unmatched. Germline CDR1 reads LNHDA; CDR2 reads SQIVND (reference sequence). This CDR3 comprises 14 residues. CDR3 nucleotides: TGTGCCAGTAGTACCGGGACAGGGAGCTACGAGCAGTACTTC. Amino acid sequence: CASSTGTGSYEQYF.

V gene TRBV3-2 combines with J gene TRBJ1-2. TRBV3-2 represents a pseudogene. The CDR3 is made up of 15 amino acids. CDR3 in amino acids: CASSQEFQGPYGYTF. Here the CDR3 DNA reads TGTGCCAGCAGCCAAGAGTTTCAGGGCCCCTATGGCTACACCTTC.

This clonotype was observed a few times. The J gene is TRBJ1-3, the V gene TRBV30; D is ambiguous. V was pared by 2 bases and J by 6 bases, with 17 bases between. The CDR3 extends over 15 amino acids. Germline loops: CDR1 GTSNPN, CDR2 SVGIG (reference sequence). CDR3 in DNA: TGTGCCTGGAGTCCTCCGCGGAGAGTCGCAAACACCATATATTTT. This gives the protein CAWSPPRRVANTIYF.

This chain links TRBV18 with TRBJ1-4, with no clear D. The CDR3 extends over 14 amino acids. V shed 4 bases and J shed 7 bases, with 13 bases lying between them. CDR1 and CDR2 (germline): KGHSH, LQKENI. CDR3 amino acids: CASSQANLGEKLFF. The DNA of the CDR3 is TGTGCCAGCTCACAGGCCAATTTGGGTGAAAAACTGTTTTTT.

This clonotype was recorded a few times. The chain combines TRBV6-1 with TRBJ2-2; 8 nucleotides line up with TRBD1. With 6 bases clipped from V and 1 base from J, the junction kept 4 bases outside the gene matches. From germline, CDR1 is MNHNS and CDR2 SASEGT. The CDR3 is 15 residues long. The CDR3 sequence: CASRKDRENTGELFF. The CDR3 nucleotides read TGTGCCAGCAGGAAGGACAGGGAGAACACCGGGGAGCTGTTTTTT.

This clonotype was recorded a few times. The V call is TRBV7-8, the J call TRBJ2-4, with 15 bases aligning to TRBD2. CDR1 is SGHVS, CDR2 FQNEAQ, per germline. The CDR3 sequence is 18 residues long. V was pared by 4 bases and J by 0 bases, with 4 bases of the junction left unmatched. Here the CDR3 DNA reads TGTGCCAGCAGCTCAGGACTAGCGGGGGGGCCAGCCAAAAACATTCAGTACTTC. Translated: CASSSGLAGGPAKNIQYF.

This rearrangement joins TRBV7-2 to TRBJ2-2, with 11 bases that match TRBD1. J was trimmed by 4 bases and V by 7 bases; bases with no gene match: 8. Germline V gene lookup returns CDR1 SGHTA and CDR2 FQGNSA. The CDR3 sequence is 16 residues long. The CDR3 sequence is CASTPRGQGGTGELFF. CDR3 sequence (DNA): TGTGCCAGCACCCCCCGGGGACAGGGGGGCACCGGGGAGCTGTTTTTT.

The chain uses TRBV20-1 and TRBJ2-5; 8 bases align to TRBD2. The CDR3 covers 14 residues. V trimming: 6 bases; J trimming: 4 bases; junction bases outside the gene matches: 10. From germline, CDR1 is DFQATT and CDR2 SNEGSKA (reference sequence). CDR3 region: CSAPVSGIGETQYF. CDR3 in DNA: TGCAGTGCACCGGTTAGCGGGATTGGAGAGACCCAGTACTTC.

The V gene is TRBV12-3 or TRBV12-4, the J gene TRBJ1-2, with 7 bases aligning to TRBD1. The CDR3 totals 17 residues. After removal of 2 bases from V and 4 bases from J, the junction contained 13 bases not matched to a gene. CDR3 loop: CASSLSGTRQGFYGYTF. The CDR3 nucleotides read TGTGCCAGCAGTTTATCGGGAACTAGACAGGGATTCTATGGCTACACCTTC.

Remarks on this clonotype: A much larger clonotype is one base distant, so this may be a read error. The rearrangement links TRBV7-2 to TRBJ2-4; tentative D call: TRBD2 (6 bases). In germline, CDR1 is SGHTA, CDR2 FQGNSA. The CDR3 extends over 15 amino acids. CDR3 region: CVSSPGQPGVNIQYF. The DNA for the CDR3 is TGTGTCAGCAGTCCCGGGCAACCGGGGGTGAACATTCAGTACTTC.

This clonotype was recorded a few times. V usage is TRBV12-3 or TRBV12-4 and J usage is TRBJ2-7, with D perhaps matching TRBD1 (6 bases). V lost 5 bases, J lost 6 bases, and 17 bases lay in between. This CDR3 is built from 14 residues. The CDR3 DNA reads TGTGCCAGCAGTCCCACAGGGACCCTCGTCGAGCAGTACTTC. This translates into CASSPTGTLVEQYF.

This clonotype showed up many times. The chain has TRBV7-2 and TRBJ2-3, with TRBD2 identical over 11 bases. Germline lookup yields CDR1 SGHTA and CDR2 FQGNSA. This CDR3 is 16 amino acids long. V was clipped by 5 bases and J by 1 base; unmatched bases: 5. The CDR3 sequence is CASSPIAGGGTDTQYF. CDR3 DNA sequence: TGTGCCAGCAGCCCGATAGCGGGAGGGGGCACAGATACGCAGTATTTT.

The rearrangement joins TRBV7-8 to TRBJ2-4; D is ambiguous. The ends were cut back, 8 bases at V and 3 bases at J, with 14 bases in the middle. CDR1 is SGHVS, CDR2 FQNEAQ, per germline. This CDR3 comprises 14 residues. CDR3 region: CASELGSGKNIQYF. The CDR3 region has the DNA TGTGCCAGCGAGTTGGGGTCTGGCAAAAACATTCAGTACTTC.

A few counts support this clonotype. The chain joins TRBV4-3 to TRBJ2-1, with TRBD2 matching 9 bases. Germline V CDR1 and CDR2: LGHNA, YSLEER. V was pared by 0 bases and J by 4 bases, with 4 bases of the junction left unmatched. The CDR3 extends over 16 amino acids. The chain's CDR3 is CASSQDLAGTYNEQFF. In DNA form, the CDR3 reads TGCGCCAGCAGCCAAGATCTAGCGGGGACTTACAATGAGCAGTTCTTC.

This clonotype was counted a few times. The V and J genes are TRBV12-3 or TRBV12-4 and TRBJ1-4; no firm D call. This CDR3 spans 11 amino acids. The V end was cut by 1 base, the J end by 10 bases, with 4 bases between. Here the CDR3 DNA reads TGTGCCAGCAGTTTAGGGCGAAAACTGTTTTTT. Translated: CASSLGRKLFF.

The chain uses TRBV28 and TRBJ1-6; D not certain. This CDR3 has 16 residues. Per the germline V gene, CDR1 is MDHEN and CDR2 is SYDVKM. V shed 8 bases and J shed 6 bases, with 20 bases lying between them. The CDR3 DNA reads as TGTGCCAGCTCACTCCCGGACGATTGGTTTAATTCACCCCTCCACTTT. Amino acids: CASSLPDDWFNSPLHF.

This chain links TRBV6-2 or TRBV6-3 with TRBJ2-2; TRBD2 aligns across 9 bases. V shed 3 bases, J shed 6 bases, and the junction held 5 bases outside the gene matches. CDR3 length: 15 amino acids. From germline, CDR1 is MNHEY and CDR2 SVGEGT. The CDR3 coding sequence is TGTGCCAGCAGTTATACCGAGCGGGAGGCCGGGGAGCTGTTTTTT. Protein sequence: CASSYTEREAGELFF.

This clonotype was seen at least ten times. The chain uses TRBV27 and TRBJ2-7; 7 positions agree with TRBD2. The germline gives CDR1 MNHEY, CDR2 SMNVEV (reference sequence). The junction had 2 bases not matched to a gene; V was cut back by 4 bases and J by 2 bases. The CDR3 is 13 amino acids. Written as DNA, the CDR3 is TGTGCCAGCAGTTGGACTAGTACCTACGAGCAGTACTTC. As protein: CASSWTSTYEQYF.

The rearrangement uses TRBV12-3 or TRBV12-4 and TRBJ2-3, with 11 nucleotides matching TRBD2. The CDR3 is 16 amino acids. The trim removed 3 bases at V and 2 bases at J, leaving 4 bases unmatched. The DNA of the CDR3 is TGTGCCAGCAGTTTGATAGCGGGAGGGATCACAGATACGCAGTATTTT. Residues: CASSLIAGGITDTQYF.

This clonotype was observed a handful of times. The CDR3 DNA follows: TGCAGTGCTCTACACCGACACGTGAACACTGAAGCTTTCTTT. Protein sequence: CSALHRHVNTEAFF. V gene TRBV20-1 combines with J gene TRBJ1-1; D not certain. CDR1 is DFQATT and CDR2 is SNEGSKA in the germline V gene (reference sequence). This CDR3 spans 14 amino acids. V gave up 5 bases and J gave up 0 bases, with 13 bases separating them.

The sample holds many counts of this clonotype. The chain joins TRBV27 to TRBJ1-1; possible D gene TRBD1, 5 bases. Germline V gene sequence: CDR1 MNHEY, CDR2 SMNVEV (reference sequence). The CDR3 sequence is 17 residues long. V shed 6 bases and J shed 4 bases, with 24 bases lying between them. The CDR3 DNA is TGTGCCAGCAGCCCGCGTTTGGGGGTTTCTGGACGCACTGAAGCTTTCTTT. It yields the protein CASSPRLGVSGRTEAFF.

This clonotype turned up a few times. V and J are TRBV6-2 or TRBV6-3 and TRBJ2-1; 8 nucleotides line up with TRBD1. This CDR3 contains 15 residues. Per the germline V gene, CDR1 is MNHEY and CDR2 is SVGEGT. V trimming: 7 bases; J trimming: 7 bases; junction bases outside the gene matches: 12. CDR3 amino acids: CASIHGQGRRNEQFF. The CDR3 nucleotides read TGTGCCAGCATTCACGGACAGGGACGCCGGAATGAGCAGTTCTTC.

In this sample, this clonotype turned up a few times. The chain links TRBV7-8 to TRBJ2-5, with D unclear. With 5 bases removed from V and 3 bases from J, the gap between germline ends came to 19 bases. The CDR3 runs 16 residues. The V gene's germline CDR1 is SGHVS and CDR2 FQNEAQ. CDR3 nucleotide sequence: TGTGCCAGCAGCCCCGGCCCCTTGAGCTTAGAAGAGACCCAGTACTTC. Translated, it gives CASSPGPLSLEETQYF.